Listed here are 20 T cell receptor beta chains from one sample, sequenced in a study of T cell repertoires in cytomegalovirus infection. For these TCRs, the target antigens are not known. Each CDR3 protein gets one entry after TCRdb re-called the reads with MiXCR. The sample comprises approximately 590,000 distinct CDR3 sequences, almost 40% of which are singletons, and 48% rests with the top ten. The material was cultured PBMCs, obtained from culture after CMV antigen stimulation. The receptor set was obtained from a human donor in good health (CMV status not recorded). Some clones in this sample may be carry-over from other donors' samples.

The gene calls are TRBV4-2 and TRBJ2-2; D not resolved. The length of the CDR3 is 15 residues. Germline CDR1 is LGHNA and CDR2 is YNFKEQ. Trimming took off 1 base at V and 4 bases at J, with 10 bases between the two ends. The CDR3 nucleotides read TGTGCCAGCAGCCAAGGTGATTTGGGCACCGGGGAGCTGTTTTTT. Amino acid sequence: CASSQGDLGTGELFF.

The V and J genes are TRBV4-3 and TRBJ2-2, with D tentatively TRBD1 or TRBD2 (5 bases each). V dropped 4 bases and J dropped 4 bases, with 10 bases sitting between them. Germline CDR1 LGHNA, CDR2 YSLEER. The CDR3 covers 14 residues. The CDR3 is CASSRGGGTGELFF. CDR3 bases: TGCGCCAGCAGCCGTGGGGGTGGCACCGGGGAGCTGTTTTTT.

This clonotype was counted a few times. V gene TRBV4-1 combines with J gene TRBJ1-5; D possibly corresponds to TRBD1 (6 bases). Germline-derived CDR1 and CDR2 are MGHRA and YSYEKL. This CDR3 comprises 16 residues. The V and J ends lost 0 bases and 7 bases respectively, with 16 bases between them. The DNA for the CDR3 is TGCGCCAGCAGCCAAGATCGGAGGGGGTATGGACAGCCCCAGCATTTT. It translates to CASSQDRRGYGQPQHF.

This clonotype was detected many times. CDR3 nucleotide sequence: TGTGCCAGCAGCGCCCGCGGGGGGGCCACAGATACGCAGTATTTT. The encoded protein is CASSARGGATDTQYF. This sequence joins TRBV7-2 and TRBJ2-3, with 9 bases matching TRBD2. J lost 2 bases, V lost 5 bases, and 5 bases had no gene match. The CDR3 covers 15 residues. Germline V gives CDR1 SGHTA, CDR2 FQGNSA.

V usage is TRBV7-2 and J usage is TRBJ1-5; 9 bases agree with TRBD1. CDR1 is SGHTA, CDR2 FQGNSA, per germline. This CDR3 spans 15 amino acids. V lost 1 base to trimming and J lost 5 bases; unmatched junction nucleotides: 3. This CDR3 is CASSLGTGGHQPQHF. The CDR3 bases are TGTGCCAGCAGCTTAGGTACAGGGGGCCATCAGCCCCAGCATTTT.

This clonotype was seen more than once but under ten times. In DNA form, the CDR3 reads TGTGCCAGCAGCCGAGGGTTGGGGTCCGGCTCCTACGAGCAGTACTTC. Amino acid sequence: CASSRGLGSGSYEQYF. The rearrangement uses TRBV7-2 and TRBJ2-7, with a tentative D call TRBD2 (5 bases). Germline V CDR1 and CDR2: SGHTA, FQGNSA. V lost 5 bases, J lost 0 bases, and 17 bases lay in between. The CDR3 spans 16 residues. Filled out from reference TRBV7-2 and TRBJ2-7, the complete variable domain reads GAGVSQSPSNKVTEKGKDVELRCDPISGHTALYWYRQSLGQGLEFLIYFQGNSAPDKSGLPSDRFSAERTGGSVSTLTIQRTQQEDSAVYLCASSRGLGSGSYEQYFGPGTRLTVT.

V gene TRBV7-2 combines with J gene TRBJ1-5; D is undetermined. V lost 5 bases and J lost 9, with 14 bases in between. Germline V gene data show CDR1 as SGHTA and CDR2 as FQGNSA. The CDR3 length is 13 residues. The CDR3: CASSPPGGAPQHF. As DNA, the CDR3 is TGTGCCAGCAGCCCTCCGGGAGGAGCGCCCCAGCATTTT.

The V and J genes are TRBV19 and TRBJ2-5; 12 bases agree with TRBD2. V lost 11 bases and J lost 4; bases outside the gene matches: 5. Looked up from germline, CDR1 is LNHDA and CDR2 is SQIVND (reference sequence). The CDR3 is made up of 13 amino acids. The CDR3 DNA sequence: TGTGCCGGACCTAGCGGGAGGGCAGAGACCCAGTACTTC. It encodes CAGPSGRAETQYF.

The table lists this clonotype with many counts. This chain connects TRBV7-2 to TRBJ1-6; a weak D match, TRBD1 (6 bases). CDR3 size: 17 residues. Germline V lookup: CDR1 SGHTA, CDR2 FQGNSA. V was cut by 5 bases and J by 1 base, with 15 bases left in between. Here the CDR3 reads CASSGWGGRSYNSPLHF. The CDR3, as DNA: TGTGCCAGCAGCGGGTGGGGGGGGCGTTCCTATAATTCACCCCTCCACTTT.

The chain couples TRBV7-2 to TRBJ2-1; D gene unclear. This CDR3 contains 14 residues. The V and J ends lost 2 bases and 8 bases respectively, with 13 bases between them. CDR1 is SGHTA, CDR2 FQGNSA, per germline. The CDR3 DNA reads TGTGCCAGCAGCTTAATCTTGACGGCCGATGAGCAGTTCTTC. Protein sequence: CASSLILTADEQFF.

This clonotype was picked up a small number of times. This chain connects TRBV11-2 to TRBJ2-3, with 11 positions matching TRBD1. Germline V lookup: CDR1 SGHAT, CDR2 FQNNGV. This CDR3 has 15 amino acids. With 5 bases clipped from V and 4 bases from J, the junction kept 5 bases outside the gene matches. CDR3 DNA sequence: TGTGCCAGCAGCGCAGGACAGGGGGCGTCAGATACGCAGTATTTT. It encodes CASSAGQGASDTQYF. Variable domain in full (rest from reference TRBV11-2 and TRBJ2-3): EAGVAQSPRYKIIEKRQSVAFWCNPISGHATLYWYQQILGQGPKLLIQFQNNGVVDDSQLPKDRFSAERLKGVDSTLKIQPAKLEDSAVYLCASSAGQGASDTQYFGPGTRLTVL.

This clonotype was seen a few times. V usage is TRBV12-3 or TRBV12-4 and J usage is TRBJ2-1; 11 bases are shared with TRBD2. The CDR3 length is 16 residues. V shed 5 bases and J 4 bases; nucleotides not matched to a gene: 7. The CDR3 sequence: CASSPGLAEGYNEQFF. Written as DNA, the CDR3 is TGTGCCAGCAGTCCGGGACTAGCGGAGGGTTACAATGAGCAGTTCTTC.

V gene TRBV2 combines with J gene TRBJ2-2; 9 nucleotides match TRBD1. J lost 14 bases, V lost 3 bases, and 10 bases had no gene match. Germline lookup yields CDR1 SNHLY and CDR2 FYNNEI. The CDR3 sequence is 14 residues long. CDR3 DNA sequence: TGTGCCAGCAGTGATTACGGACAGGGGATGGAACTGTTTTTT. This gives the protein CASSDYGQGMELFF.

This clonotype turned up a few times. V is TRBV20-1 and J is TRBJ2-5, with D tentatively TRBD2 (5 bases). Germline-derived CDR1 and CDR2 are DFQATT and SNEGSKA (reference sequence). Between the trimmed V and J ends, which lost 3 bases and 0 bases, there was a span of 8 bases. The CDR3 runs to 13 residues. The CDR3 protein is CSASWRDQETQYF. CDR3 nucleotide sequence: TGCAGTGCTAGCTGGCGGGACCAAGAGACCCAGTACTTC.

Here the CDR3 DNA reads TGTGCCAGCAGCTTAGGGACAGTAAACATTCAGTACTTC. Protein sequence: CASSLGTVNIQYF. The J gene is TRBJ2-4, the V gene TRBV7-6; D is possibly TRBD1 (6 bases). There are 13 residues in the CDR3. Germline values: CDR1 SGHVS, CDR2 FNYEAQ. Deletions cut 1 base from V and 6 bases from J, with 7 bases between.

There are a few counts of this clonotype. V and J are TRBV11-2 and TRBJ2-7; 8 bases are shared with TRBD2. The length of the CDR3 is 14 residues. V gave up 1 base and J gave up 9 bases; unmatched junction bases: 8. Germline V gene sequence: CDR1 SGHAT, CDR2 FQNNGV. The CDR3 region has the DNA TGTGCCAGCAGCTTAGTAGCAGCGGGAGACGCGCAGTACTTC. As protein: CASSLVAAGDAQYF.

The rearrangement joins TRBV29-1 to TRBJ2-2; the D gene is possibly TRBD1 (6 bases). CDR1 is SQVTM and CDR2 is ANQGSEA in the germline V gene. The CDR3 has 15 amino acids. The germline V and J ends were trimmed by 4 bases and 2 bases, with 14 bases remaining between them. CDR3 protein: CSVVGTRGNTGELFF. CDR3 nucleotide sequence: TGCAGCGTTGTGGGGACAAGGGGTAACACCGGGGAGCTGTTTTTT.

The J gene is TRBJ2-5, the V gene TRBV7-2; tentative D call: TRBD1 (7 bases). From germline, CDR1 is SGHTA and CDR2 FQGNSA. Trimming took 1 base from V and 14 from J, leaving 20 bases between them. The CDR3 contains 14 residues. The CDR3 region is CASSLGSRGVVPYF. Here the CDR3 DNA reads TGTGCCAGCAGCTTAGGCTCCAGGGGGGTAGTCCCTTACTTC.

This clonotype was observed a few times. The CDR3 region is CASSLQVIPGELFF. The CDR3 coding sequence is TGTGCCAGCAGCTTACAAGTAATCCCCGGGGAGCTGTTTTTT. The V and J genes are TRBV7-2 and TRBJ2-2; D gene uncertain. Germline loops: CDR1 SGHTA, CDR2 FQGNSA. Trimming removed 2 bases from V and 6 bases from J, with 10 bases in between. The CDR3 loop spans 14 amino acids.

The chain couples TRBV6-5 to TRBJ2-1; possibly TRBD2 for D (6 bases). Per germline, CDR1 MNHEY and CDR2 SVGAGI. V lost 2 bases, J lost 3 bases, and 26 bases lay in between. The CDR3 totals 20 residues. In DNA form, the CDR3 reads TGTGCCAGCAGTTACCGGTTCGGGAGTCCCTCTCAGGGCTACTACAATGAGCAGTTCTTC. Translating gives CASSYRFGSPSQGYYNEQFF.